The 14 T cell receptor beta chains reported below all come from one sample, sequenced in a study of response to subunit inactivated influenza vaccine. TCRdb reprocessed the RT-PCR reads with MiXCR, giving one entry per CDR3 protein. The sample lists about 310,000 distinct CDR3 sequences; 20% to 25% were seen once. The sample consisted of PBMCs from blood, taken about 19 months after vaccination. The receptors come from a man aged 50-75 years who received an inactivated influenza vaccine.

In its sample, this clonotype was seen many times. The V call is TRBV25-1, the J call TRBJ1-2, with no clear D. Germline-derived CDR1 and CDR2 are MGHDK and SYGVNS. V dropped 7 bases and J dropped 7 bases, with 10 bases sitting between them. This CDR3 has 11 amino acids. The CDR3 sequence: CASIGSGGYTF. CDR3 in DNA: TGTGCCAGCATAGGCAGTGGTGGCTACACCTTC.

The rearrangement joins TRBV5-4 to TRBJ2-5, with 11 bases matching TRBD2. CDR1 is SGHNT and CDR2 is YYREEE in the germline V gene (reference sequence). CDR3 length: 19 residues. After removal of 0 bases from V and 2 bases from J, the junction contained 12 bases not matched to a gene. CDR3 residues: CASSLVLAGGAPPQETQYF. The CDR3, as DNA: TGTGCCAGCAGCTTGGTTCTAGCGGGGGGCGCCCCCCCTCAAGAGACCCAGTACTTC. Full variable domain (missing parts from reference TRBV5-4 and TRBJ2-5): ETGVTQSPTHLIKTRGQQVTLRCSSQSGHNTVSWYQQALGQGPQFIFQYYREEENGRGNFPPRFSGLQFPNYSSELNVNALELDDSALYLCASSLVLAGGAPPQETQYFGPGTRLLVL.

This sequence joins TRBV5-1 and TRBJ2-5; unclear D gene. Germline CDR1 SGHRS, CDR2 YFSETQ. The CDR3 consists of 14 residues. V was shortened by 0 bases and J by 1 base, with 7 bases between the two germline ends. Here the CDR3 DNA reads TGCGCCAGCAGCTTGGGGGCACGCCAAGAGACCCAGTACTTC. Its translation: CASSLGARQETQYF. Filled out from reference TRBV5-1 and TRBJ2-5, the complete variable domain reads KAGVTQTPRYLIKTRGQQVTLSCSPISGHRSVSWYQQTPGQGLQFLFEYFSETQRNKGNFPGRFSGRQFSNSRSEMNVSTLELGDSALYLCASSLGARQETQYFGPGTRLLVL.

The rearrangement uses TRBV30 and TRBJ1-6; 7 nucleotides agree with TRBD1. After removal of 3 bases from V and 12 bases from J, the junction contained 14 bases not matched to a gene. Germline lookup yields CDR1 GTSNPN and CDR2 SVGIG (reference sequence). The CDR3 spans 15 residues. In DNA, the CDR3 is TGTGCCTGGAGCTATCTACTAGGGGGCGTTGAACCCCTCCACTTT. It specifies CAWSYLLGGVEPLHF.

J is TRBJ1-1 and V is TRBV6-1, with D possibly matching TRBD1 (5 bases). The germline CDR1 and CDR2 sequences are MNHNS and SASEGT. The germline V and J ends were trimmed by 6 bases and 4 bases, with 15 bases remaining between them. The CDR3 is 14 residues long. The CDR3 loop is CASSLGRQGTEAFF. CDR3 bases: TGTGCCAGCAGCCTCGGACGTCAGGGCACTGAAGCTTTCTTT.

This clonotype has just one count. The rearrangement joins TRBV7-6 to TRBJ2-2; D might be TRBD2 (6 bases). The germline V and J ends were trimmed by 0 bases and 7 bases, with 18 bases remaining between them. Looked up from germline, CDR1 is SGHVS and CDR2 is FNYEAQ. The CDR3 contains 17 residues. The CDR3: CASSLASGRWGHGELFF. Here the CDR3 DNA reads TGTGCCAGCAGCTTAGCTAGCGGTCGATGGGGTCACGGGGAGCTGTTTTTT.

J is TRBJ2-3 and V is TRBV5-4; 7 bases are shared with TRBD2. Germline V gives CDR1 SGHNT, CDR2 YYREEE (reference sequence). The trim removed 1 base at V and 2 bases at J, leaving 7 bases unmatched. The CDR3 runs 16 residues. For the CDR3, the DNA is TGTGCCAGCAGCTTGAGAGGGCTAGCGGCCACAGATACGCAGTATTTT. Translation: CASSLRGLAATDTQYF. The variable domain in full, with the rest retrieved from reference TRBV5-4 and TRBJ2-3, is ETGVTQSPTHLIKTRGQQVTLRCSSQSGHNTVSWYQQALGQGPQFIFQYYREEENGRGNFPPRFSGLQFPNYSSELNVNALELDDSALYLCASSLRGLAATDTQYFGPGTRLTVL.

This clonotype was detected many times. The chain combines TRBV27 with TRBJ2-1; D is uncertain. Trimming removed 4 bases at V and 0 bases at J, with 4 bases between. Per germline, CDR1 MNHEY and CDR2 SMNVEV (reference sequence). This CDR3 has 13 residues. The CDR3 spells CASSSSSYNEQFF. The CDR3 nucleotides read TGTGCCAGCAGTTCTAGCTCCTACAATGAGCAGTTCTTC.

The rearrangement links TRBV11-3 to TRBJ2-1, with 10 bases fitting TRBD2. CDR1 and CDR2 from the germline V gene are SGHNT and YENEEA. The CDR3 is made up of 15 amino acids. Trimming cost V 5 bases and J 7 bases; bases outside gene matches: 8. The CDR3 spells CASSEGLAVGNEQFF. The CDR3 DNA is TGTGCCAGCAGCGAAGGACTAGCGGTCGGGAATGAGCAGTTCTTC.

The sample holds a few counts of this clonotype. The chain carries TRBV15 and TRBJ1-2; 7 nucleotides line up with TRBD1. Germline CDR1 and CDR2: LNHNV and YYDKDF (reference sequence). The CDR3 sequence is 15 residues long. V lost 3 bases and J lost 1; bases outside the gene matches: 5. CDR3 nucleotide sequence: TGTGCCACCAGCAGGACAGGGAACCTTAACTATGGCTACACCTTC. It is translated as CATSRTGNLNYGYTF.

The sample holds a few counts of this clonotype. The genes are TRBV5-1 and TRBJ1-4, with no clear D. CDR3 length: 15 amino acids. V shed 0 bases and J shed 10 bases, with 16 bases lying between them. Germline CDR1 and CDR2: SGHRS and YFSETQ. The CDR3 DNA is TGCGCCAGCAGCTTGGGGGCAGCACCTGAAGGAAAACTGTTTTTT. Translated, it gives CASSLGAAPEGKLFF.

CDR3 sequence reads: CASSWGDSYNEQFF. The CDR3 bases are TGTGCCAGCAGTTGGGGGGACAGCTACAATGAGCAGTTCTTC. The chain joins TRBV12-3 or TRBV12-4 to TRBJ2-1; a weak D match, TRBD1 (7 bases). The CDR3 length is 14 residues. V was trimmed by 4 bases and J by 3 bases, leaving 10 bases between them.

The chain recombines TRBV11-2 with TRBJ1-1, with TRBD1 matching 8 bases. Germline values: CDR1 SGHAT, CDR2 FQNNGV. The CDR3 has 15 residues. V lost 5 bases, J lost 1 base, and 6 bases stayed unmatched. The CDR3 spells CASSVYQGANTEAFF. The CDR3 region has the DNA TGTGCCAGCAGCGTTTATCAGGGGGCGAACACTGAAGCTTTCTTT.

The chain joins TRBV20-1 to TRBJ2-1; D is uncertain. The CDR3 is made up of 12 amino acids. The germline V and J ends were trimmed by 3 bases and 3 bases, with 6 bases remaining between them. Germline V CDR1 and CDR2: DFQATT, SNEGSKA (reference sequence). For the CDR3, the DNA is TGCAGTGCTAGCAACAACTACAATGAGCAGTTCTTC. It codes for CSASNNYNEQFF.